The clone carrying this T cell receptor beta chain is categorized as medium-sized. The target antigen is unknown. Trimming removed 0 bases from V and 2 bases from J, with 7 bases in between. Germline loops: CDR1 SGHTA, CDR2 FQGTGA. This CDR3 has 14 residues. This sample is part of a study of OX40 agonist ivuxolimab in advanced cancers. Only in-frame clones appear in the TCRdb table, and some are missing; sequencing was by immunoSEQ multiplex PCR. The top ten hold 15% to 20% of the sample, which has some 19,000 clones, over 75% seen once. Study-wide results and caveats: What antigens the expanded peripheral T cells recognized was never established. CD4+ and CD8+ T cells in blood underwent clonal expansion by week 6 at 0.1 to 3.0 mg/kg. In CD8+ T cells, expanded clones were on average more numerous than in CD4+. Some nonresponders likewise displayed low normalized T-cell clonal expansion.

The TCR was taken from an adult with an advanced solid tumor such as melanoma, head and neck, liver or kidney cancer. The sequences come from CD4+ or CD8+ T cells sorted from blood, collected in a trial of the OX40 agonist ivuxolimab. The rearrangement joins TRBV7-3 to TRBJ1-1; no clear D. The CDR3 DNA reads TGTGCCAGCAGCTTAACGTCGCGAAACACTGAAGCTTTCTTT. Protein sequence: CASSLTSRNTEAFF.